This TCR beta chain was sequenced in a study of blood T cells in healthy people across ages. Study-level information: In model experiments, template switching was able to capture about one barcoded beta molecule for every two T cells that were present.

Of note for this clonotype: Its antigen is as yet unknown.

Next came a second PCR, run for about 7 to 12 cycles, which used a sample-barcoded 5' primer along with a J-beta primer mix. MiXCR, applied by TCRdb to the 5' RACE reads, yields one record per CDR3 protein. The sample lists 700,000 to 1,000,000 distinct CDR3 sequences, roughly 44% occurring once. The CDR3 has 14 residues. Germline V CDR1 and CDR2: SGHVS, FQNEAQ. Trimming stripped 0 bases from V and 4 bases from J, with 9 bases between. Study-wide results and limits: In older individuals, TCR beta diversity per million T cells was lower, falling roughly linearly with age.

The receptor was derived from a man between 60 and 75 years old in good health. Sequenced material: blood. The chain has TRBV7-8 and TRBJ2-5, with D hard to call. CDR3 DNA: TGTGCCAGCAGCTTAGCGGATAGGGTAGAGACCCAGTACTTC. Its protein is CASSLADRVETQYF.